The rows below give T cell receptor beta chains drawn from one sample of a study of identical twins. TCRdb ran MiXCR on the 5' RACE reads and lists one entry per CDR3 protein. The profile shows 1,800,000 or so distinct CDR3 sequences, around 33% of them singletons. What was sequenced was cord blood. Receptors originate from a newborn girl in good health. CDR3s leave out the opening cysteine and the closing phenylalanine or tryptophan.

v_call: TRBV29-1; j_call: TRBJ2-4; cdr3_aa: SVAGSAKNIQY
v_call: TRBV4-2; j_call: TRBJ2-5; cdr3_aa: ASSQDETSGGVSQY
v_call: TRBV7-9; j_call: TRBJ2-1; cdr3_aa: ASSLAFTRESSYNEQF
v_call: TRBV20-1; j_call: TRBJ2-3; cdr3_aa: SARPEGLDGADTQY
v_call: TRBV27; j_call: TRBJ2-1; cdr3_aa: ASSSVVNNEQF
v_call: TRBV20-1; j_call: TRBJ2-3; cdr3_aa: SATQDTTSTDTQY
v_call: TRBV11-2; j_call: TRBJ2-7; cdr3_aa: ASSHHRGSQRTYEQY
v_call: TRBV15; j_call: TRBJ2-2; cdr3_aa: ATSRETTLGTGELF
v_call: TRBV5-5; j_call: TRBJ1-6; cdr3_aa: ASTSWGGSENSPLH
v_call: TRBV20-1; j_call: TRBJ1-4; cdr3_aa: SASRQGKEKLF
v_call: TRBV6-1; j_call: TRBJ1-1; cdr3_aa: ASSEYRGLYTEAF
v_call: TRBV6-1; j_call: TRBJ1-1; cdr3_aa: ASRIGRTEAF
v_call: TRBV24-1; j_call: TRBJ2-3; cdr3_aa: ATSDPYAAGGTDTQY
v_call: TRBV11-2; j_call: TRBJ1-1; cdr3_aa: ASSLATGSNTEAF
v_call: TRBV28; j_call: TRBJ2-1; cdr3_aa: ASSSTLAGGWNEQF
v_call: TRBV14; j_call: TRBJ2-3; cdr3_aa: ASSQDPGLAGVSDTQY
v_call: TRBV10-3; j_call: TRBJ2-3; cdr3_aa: AISESRGPTDTQY
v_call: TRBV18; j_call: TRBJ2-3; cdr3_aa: ASSPYTATDTQY
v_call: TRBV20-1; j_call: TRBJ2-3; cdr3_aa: SAPYRGVGTDTQY
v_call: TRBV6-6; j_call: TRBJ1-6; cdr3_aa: ASSYSGRKSLH
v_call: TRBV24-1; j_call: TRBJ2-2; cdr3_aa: ATSETDPPGELF